The table lists the clone carrying this T cell receptor (beta chain) with a few counts. The antigen remains undetermined. The record originates from a study of Tregs in tolerant kidney transplant recipients. Broader study findings: Expanding Tregs on activated donor B cells appeared to best identify donor-specific TCRbeta clones. In tolerant patients, donor-specific Tregs outgrew total Tregs, suggesting antigen-driven expansion. Changing PCR primers prevented nucleotide comparison between some patients' samples.

The method was immunoSEQ multiplex PCR; TCRdb's version includes in-frame clones alone and lacks a portion of them. The sample lists about 100,000 clones; under 95% were seen once. Mixed chimerism was transient after nonmyeloablative marrow transplants from related graft donors. Unstimulated regulatory T cells (CD4+CD25+CD127-), CD4+CD25- non-regulatory cells, CD4 and CD8 cells were FACS-sorted from thawed PBMCs. V was cut by 8 bases and J by 4 bases, with 12 bases left in between. In germline, CDR1 is MNHEY, CDR2 SMNVEV (reference sequence). The CDR3 loop spans 12 amino acids. V is TRBV27 and J is TRBJ2-7, with D possibly matching TRBD2 (5 bases). The TCR was taken from a human patient who received a combined kidney and bone marrow transplant. The graft donor may have given rise to some T cells. Source: CD4+ T cells from blood (PBMCs), taken 12 months after the transplant. CDR3 residues: CASGEHRYEQYF. In nucleotides, the CDR3 is TGTGCCAGCGGGGAGCACAGATACGAGCAGTACTTC.